A single sample is the source of the 20 T cell receptor beta chains below, sequenced in a study of cytomegalovirus exposure and HLA in healthy donors. Both 60 Vbeta primers and 13 Jbeta primers went into the PCR. Method: immunoSEQ multiplex PCR; TCRdb's copy keeps in-frame clones and lacks some. The sample's table shows about 90,000 clones. The specimen sequenced was PBMCs. All receptors derive from a woman in her 30s in good health and CMV-seronegative.

The J gene is TRBJ1-6, the V gene TRBV10-3; the D gene is possibly TRBD1 (5 bases). Trimming pared 2 bases from V and 7 bases from J, leaving 9 bases between. Germline V gene lookup returns CDR1 ENHRY and CDR2 SYGVKD. CDR3 size: 14 residues. Here the CDR3 reads CAISERGENSPLHF. CDR3 nucleotide sequence: TGTGCCATCAGTGAGCGGGGGGAGAATTCACCCCTCCACTTT.

V is TRBV7-6 and J is TRBJ2-1; 10 bases agree with TRBD2. Unmatched junction bases numbered 13, after V lost 5 bases and J lost 9 bases. Per germline, CDR1 SGHVS and CDR2 FNYEAQ. CDR3 length equals 16 residues. The CDR3 DNA reads TGTGCCAGCAGCCTTCGAAGCGGGAGGGCCGTAGGTGAGCAGTTCTTC. Translated, it gives CASSLRSGRAVGEQFF.

The chain carries TRBV6-5 and TRBJ1-4; D is uncertain. The CDR3 is 13 residues long. CDR1 and CDR2 from the germline V gene are MNHEY and SVGAGI. Trimming left V 6 bases short and J 8 bases short, with 13 bases between. The CDR3 bases are TGTGCCAGCAGACCGCCTGCAGGAGAAAAACTGTTTTTT. Translation gives CASRPPAGEKLFF.

This rearrangement joins TRBV5-1 to TRBJ1-3; D gene unclear. V was cut by 0 bases and J by 1 base, with 11 bases left in between. CDR3 size: 16 residues. From germline, CDR1 is SGHRS and CDR2 YFSETQ. The CDR3 spells CASSLVARPSGNTIYF. Here the CDR3 DNA reads TGCGCCAGCAGCTTGGTAGCTCGTCCATCTGGAAACACCATATATTTT.

The rearrangement links TRBV19 to TRBJ2-3, with 11 bases aligning to TRBD1. Trimming cost V 5 bases and J 9 bases; bases outside gene matches: 10. From germline, CDR1 is LNHDA and CDR2 SQIVND (reference sequence). The CDR3 covers 15 residues. The CDR3 DNA is TGTGCCAGTAGTGGGATAGGACAGGGGGCGGACACGCAGTATTTT. Translated, it gives CASSGIGQGADTQYF. Using reference TRBV19 and TRBJ2-3 for the parts outside the CDR3, the full variable domain is DGGITQSPKYLFRKEGQNVTLSCEQNLNHDAMYWYRQDPGQGLRLIYYSQIVNDFQKGDIAEGYSVSREKKESFPLTVTSAQKNPTAFYLCASSGIGQGADTQYFGPGTRLTVL.

The gene calls are TRBV27 and TRBJ2-5, with 13 bases lining up with TRBD2. The V gene's germline CDR1 is MNHEY and CDR2 SMNVEV (reference sequence). The CDR3 has 15 residues. With 4 bases clipped from V and 3 bases from J, the junction kept 2 bases outside the gene matches. CDR3 sequence reads: CASSSGLAGKETQYF. The CDR3 DNA follows: TGTGCCAGCAGTTCGGGACTAGCGGGGAAAGAGACCCAGTACTTC.

This chain links TRBV7-9 with TRBJ2-3, with D perhaps TRBD1 (6 bases). In germline, CDR1 is SEHNR, CDR2 FQNEAQ (reference sequence). V lost 8 bases to trimming and J lost 2 bases, with 11 bases between them. This CDR3 spans 13 amino acids. The CDR3 DNA is TGTGCCAGCGGAGACAGGTACACAGATACGCAGTATTTT. This codes for CASGDRYTDTQYF.

This chain connects TRBV5-8 to TRBJ1-4, with D possibly matching TRBD1 (5 bases). Deletions cut 4 bases from V and 7 bases from J, with 14 bases between. The CDR3 runs 14 residues. The V gene's germline CDR1 is SGHTS and CDR2 YDEGEE. CDR3 region: CASSVQGTVEKLFF. The CDR3 DNA reads as TGTGCCAGCAGCGTCCAGGGTACGGTTGAAAAACTGTTTTTT.

The chain carries TRBV14 and TRBJ1-1; D remains unclear. V was cut by 1 base and J by 3 bases, with 9 bases left in between. Germline assignment: CDR1 SGHDN and CDR2 FVKESK. CDR3 size: 14 residues. CDR3 sequence (DNA): TGTGCCAGCAGCCAAGCCGGTCTGGACACTGAAGCTTTCTTT. Translation: CASSQAGLDTEAFF.

The chain joins TRBV2 to TRBJ1-1, with D unclear. Per germline, CDR1 SNHLY and CDR2 FYNNEI. The V end lost 6 bases, the J end lost 3 bases, and 11 bases lay between the germline ends. The CDR3 loop spans 13 amino acids. CDR3 coding DNA: TGTGCCAGCAGCTCTCCAGTGGACACTGAAGCTTTCTTT. This sequence encodes CASSSPVDTEAFF.

CDR3 in amino acids: CASNGNGDEQYF. The CDR3 nucleotides read TGTGCCAGCAATGGCAACGGGGACGAGCAGTACTTC. The chain recombines TRBV2 with TRBJ2-7, with D possibly TRBD2 on 5 matching bases. Between the trimmed V and J ends, which lost 7 bases and 5 bases, there was a span of 12 bases. Germline CDR1 is SNHLY and CDR2 is FYNNEI. The CDR3 spans 12 residues.

This chain links TRBV9 with TRBJ1-3, with 7 bases aligning to TRBD1. Germline CDR1 SGDLS, CDR2 YYNGEE. The ends lost 3 bases at V and 2 bases at J; junction bases unmatched: 2. The CDR3 spans 14 residues. CDR3 DNA sequence: TGTGCCAGCAGCGGAGGGACAGCTGGAAACACCATATATTTT. It encodes CASSGGTAGNTIYF.

The rearrangement joins TRBV6-5 to TRBJ1-1, with a weak D call TRBD1 (5 bases). This CDR3 region has 14 residues. Germline loops: CDR1 MNHEY, CDR2 SVGAGI. V lost 0 bases to trimming and J lost 3 bases, with 8 bases between them. CDR3 residues: CASSYSSGYTEAFF. CDR3 nucleotide sequence: TGTGCCAGCAGTTACTCTTCAGGGTACACTGAAGCTTTCTTT.

As for this clone: The junction and the germline gene differ at one end; a read error may be behind it. Other DNA sequences within the sample encode an identical CDR3. V is TRBV7-2 and J is TRBJ1-1, with TRBD1 as a possible D gene (6 bases). CDR3 length: 13 residues. The germline CDR1 and CDR2 sequences are SGHTA and FQGNSA. In DNA, the CDR3 is TGTGCCAGTAGCTGGACAGTGAACACTGAAGCTTTCTTT. Protein sequence: CASSWTVNTEAFF.

The CDR3 bases are TGTGCCAGCAGCAAGTTTACAGGGGCTGACGAGCAGTACTTC. It specifies CASSKFTGADEQYF. The V call is TRBV7-9, the J call TRBJ2-7; 7 bases fit TRBD1. This CDR3 comprises 14 residues. V trimming: 5 bases; J trimming: 5 bases; junction bases outside the gene matches: 9. CDR1 is SEHNR and CDR2 is FQNEAQ in the germline V gene (reference sequence).

The chain uses TRBV27 and TRBJ2-1; D is perhaps TRBD1 (6 bases). Germline values: CDR1 MNHEY, CDR2 SMNVEV (reference sequence). V dropped 7 bases and J dropped 3 bases, with 13 bases sitting between them. This CDR3 has 14 amino acids. In DNA, the CDR3 is TGTGCCAGCAAGGAACAGGGTAACTACAATGAGCAGTTCTTC. Its translation is CASKEQGNYNEQFF.

The chain couples TRBV7-2 to TRBJ1-1; D not certain. The CDR3 is made up of 15 amino acids. V lost 2 bases and J lost 1, with 11 bases in between. Germline V lookup: CDR1 SGHTA, CDR2 FQGNSA. In DNA, the CDR3 is TGTGCCAGCAGCTTACTTGGTCGGGGGAACACTGAAGCTTTCTTT. Its translation is CASSLLGRGNTEAFF. The complete variable domain, with remaining parts taken from reference TRBV7-2 and TRBJ1-1, reads GAGVSQSPSNKVTEKGKDVELRCDPISGHTALYWYRQSLGQGLEFLIYFQGNSAPDKSGLPSDRFSAERTGGSVSTLTIQRTQQEDSAVYLCASSLLGRGNTEAFFGQGTRLTVV.

The chain carries TRBV5-1 and TRBJ2-3; perhaps TRBD2 as D (5 bases). Germline CDR1 is SGHRS and CDR2 is YFSETQ. Trimming stripped 1 base from V and 2 bases from J, with 11 bases between. This CDR3 is 15 amino acids long. The CDR3 DNA follows: TGCGCCAGCAGCTTGAGCGGCGGCCCCACAGATACGCAGTATTTT. Residues: CASSLSGGPTDTQYF.

The chain uses TRBV16 and TRBJ1-4; weak D call: TRBD1 (6 bases). The germline V gene encodes CDR1 KGHSY and CDR2 FQNENV. This CDR3 region has 14 residues. V was trimmed by 8 bases and J by 6 bases, leaving 16 bases between them. CDR3 DNA sequence: TGTGCCAGCGGACAGACCTCGAGCGATGAAAAACTGTTTTTT. As protein: CASGQTSSDEKLFF.

The chain is built from TRBV7-9 and TRBJ2-6; D uncertain. V gave up 1 base and J gave up 0 bases, with 10 bases separating them. Germline-derived CDR1 and CDR2 are SEHNR and FQNEAQ (reference sequence). The CDR3 totals 17 residues. The CDR3 DNA reads TGTGCCAGCAGCTTAGGTTTCCTGAGCTCTGGGGCCAACGTCCTGACTTTC. As protein: CASSLGFLSSGANVLTF.